A selection of T cell receptor beta chains follows, all from one sample in a study of identical twins. In TCRdb, the 5' RACE reads were re-called with MiXCR into one record per CDR3 protein. This sample carries 690,000 or so distinct CDR3 sequences, 8.5% to 9.5% of them seen once, and the ten largest clones take 0.75% to 1%. The sample also formed part of further work on yellow fever vaccine responses in identical twins.

Material: PBMCs. All receptors come from a woman under 30 in good health. The CDR3 runs from the conserved cysteine through the conserved F or W. A D gene is named only where the DNA matches it firmly. Part of the rows lack a size; the others show once, few, many or a class for expanded clones.

abundance	d_gene	v_gene	j_gene	CDR3nt	CDR3aa
few	.	TRBV5-1	TRBJ1-1	TGCGCCAGCAGCTTGGGCGTTGGGGCGGACAGAGCTTTCTTT	CASSLGVGADRAFF
.	TRBD2	TRBV29-1	TRBJ2-5	TGCAGCGTTGTGGGCGGGAGGAAACAAGAGACCCAGTACTTC	CSVVGGRKQETQYF
.	.	TRBV6-1	TRBJ1-5	TGTGCCAGCAGTGTGGATCCTAATTATAGCAATCAGCCCCAGCATTTT	CASSVDPNYSNQPQHF
.	.	TRBV3-1	TRBJ2-5	TGTGCCAGCAGCCAAAACCGTTACTACCAAGAGACCCAGTACTTC	CASSQNRYYQETQYF
.	.	TRBV6-5	TRBJ2-1	TGTGCCAGCAGTTATCCCTCCGCAGGGGTCTCCTACAATGAGCAGTTCTTC	CASSYPSAGVSYNEQFF
.	TRBD1	TRBV7-2	TRBJ1-1	TGTGCCAGCAGTTTGACAGGGGGCGCGGGGTCTGAAGCTTTCTTT	CASSLTGGAGSEAFF
.	.	TRBV5-1	TRBJ2-3	TGCGCCAGCAGCCTACTTTGGGGGCGGTCGACAGATACGCAGTATTTT	CASSLLWGRSTDTQYF
few	.	TRBV2	TRBJ2-7	TGTGCCAGCAGCGTTGGGACCTACTCCTACGAGCAGTACTTC	CASSVGTYSYEQYF
.	TRBD2	TRBV12-3/TRBV12-4	TRBJ2-1	TGTGCCAGCAGTTTAAGTAGCGGGGGTGATGAGCAGTTCTTC	CASSLSSGGDEQFF
.	.	TRBV7-9	TRBJ2-7	TGTGCCAGCAGCTCCGGGATAGGTTTGGACTACGAGCAGTACTTC	CASSSGIGLDYEQYF
few	.	TRBV6-2/TRBV6-3	TRBJ2-7	TGTGCCACCGCAGGCCTCTACGAGCAGTACTTC	CATAGLYEQYF
.	TRBD1	TRBV11-2	TRBJ1-6	TGTGCCAGCAGCAACTCAGGGGGTTATAATTCACCCCTCCACTTT	CASSNSGGYNSPLHF
few	.	TRBV29-1	TRBJ1-2	TGCAGCGTTGCGACGACGGGTAACTATGGCTACACCTTC	CSVATTGNYGYTF
few	TRBD2	TRBV29-1	TRBJ2-1	TGCAGCGTTGTCAGGCGGGGGGGCCTCAATGAGCAGTTCTTC	CSVVRRGGLNEQFF
.	.	TRBV12-3/TRBV12-4	TRBJ2-2	TGTGCCAGCAGTTTAGCCCCAGGACAGTTGGAGAACACCGGGGAGCTGTTTTTT	CASSLAPGQLENTGELFF
few	.	TRBV6-1	TRBJ2-2	TGTGCCAGCAGAAGGACACTTTGGGGGGACGGGGAGCTGTTTTTT	CASRRTLWGDGELFF
.	TRBD1	TRBV28	TRBJ1-6	TGTGCCACTGGGTCCAGGGGGGGCTCCTATAATTCACCCCTCCACTTT	CATGSRGGSYNSPLHF
many	TRBD2	TRBV7-2	TRBJ2-1	TGTGCCAGCAGCCATAGCGGGGGGGCCTCCAATGAGCAGTTCTTC	CASSHSGGASNEQFF
many	TRBD1	TRBV29-1	TRBJ2-1	TGCAGCGTTGAAGGGGGACAGCTCTACAATGAGCAGTTCTTC	CSVEGGQLYNEQFF
many	TRBD2	TRBV7-2	TRBJ2-5	TGTGCCAGCAGCTTTCCCTCTGCGGGAGGGGTTGAGACCCAGTACTTC	CASSFPSAGGVETQYF
.	TRBD1	TRBV10-3	TRBJ2-1	TGTGCCATCTCGGTCAGGCAGGGGGCAAATGAGCAGTTCTTC	CAISVRQGANEQFF
many	.	TRBV4-3	TRBJ1-5	TGCGCCAGCAGCCAAGATCCAGGCTTGGGCAATCAGCCCCAGCATTTT	CASSQDPGLGNQPQHF
few	TRBD2	TRBV20-1	TRBJ2-7	TGCAGTGCTAGAACGAGCGGGAGGGCCTCCAATCACGAGCAGTACTTC	CSARTSGRASNHEQYF
many	.	TRBV6-1	TRBJ1-5	TGTGCCAGCCGGCCGTTATTCGATCAGCCCCAGCATTTT	CASRPLFDQPQHF
many	TRBD2	TRBV5-1	TRBJ2-3	TGCGCCAGCAGCCCTCACCAGAAACTTAGCGGGGGTCTAGATACGCAGTATTTT	CASSPHQKLSGGLDTQYF
.	.	TRBV5-1	TRBJ1-3	TGCGCCAGCAGTTTTGGGGATAACTCTGGAAACACCATATATTTT	CASSFGDNSGNTIYF
few	.	TRBV10-3	TRBJ2-1	TGTGCCATCAGTCAGGGGTCCACCTACAATGAGCAGTTCTTC	CAISQGSTYNEQFF
few	.	TRBV6-5	TRBJ2-7	TGTGCCAGCAGTTACGGGCTCACTTACGAGCAGTACTTC	CASSYGLTYEQYF
few	TRBD1	TRBV2	TRBJ2-3	TGTGCCAGAGGTGGACAGGGGCAGCCAGATACGCAGTATTTT	CARGGQGQPDTQYF
.	TRBD1	TRBV2	TRBJ2-6	TGTGCCCTCAGTTCAGATAGGGACAGGGGAGGCTCTGGGGCCAACGTCCTGACTTTC	CALSSDRDRGGSGANVLTF
.	TRBD2	TRBV18	TRBJ2-1	TGTGCCAGCTCACCCTTGGGGAGGGACAATGAGCAGTTCTTC	CASSPLGRDNEQFF
few	.	TRBV20-1	TRBJ2-1	TGCAGTGCTAGCTCCCTCAACAATGAGCAGTTCTTC	CSASSLNNEQFF
.	.	TRBV27	TRBJ2-6	TGTGCCAGCAGTTCGCCGGGGCTCTCGGACGTCCTGACTTTC	CASSSPGLSDVLTF
.	.	TRBV28	TRBJ2-2	TGTGCCAGCAGTTTATGCTTGATCATTGGCGGTACCTACACCGGGGAGCTGTTTTTT	CASSLCLIIGGTYTGELFF
few	.	TRBV7-2	TRBJ2-5	TGTGCCAGCAGCTTAGGGATGGGGCCCAACCGGAACTTC	CASSLGMGPNRNF
few	TRBD1	TRBV3-1	TRBJ2-2	TGTGCCAGCAGCCAAGTGTTATTTCAGGGGGCGGTCACCGGGGAGCTGTTTTTT	CASSQVLFQGAVTGELFF
many	TRBD1	TRBV29-1	TRBJ2-5	TGCAGCGTCAGACAGGGGTGGAAAGAGACCCAGTACTTC	CSVRQGWKETQYF
.	.	TRBV29-1	TRBJ2-7	TGCAGCGTTGAAGGACAGGACGCCTACGAGCAGTACTTC	CSVEGQDAYEQYF
few	.	TRBV7-2	TRBJ2-7	TGTGCCAGCAGCCCCCGGGCTCGCCCCCCCGAGCAGTACTTC	CASSPRARPPEQYF
.	.	TRBV24-1	TRBJ2-1	TGTGCCACCAGTGACCCCATGGTTACCGTAAGCGATGAGCAGTTCTTC	CATSDPMVTVSDEQFF
.	TRBD2	TRBV29-1	TRBJ2-7	TGCAGCGTTGCAGGGACTAGCGGGAGTTCGGTGGGGGTATACTACGAGCAGTACTTC	CSVAGTSGSSVGVYYEQYF
few	.	TRBV28	TRBJ1-3	TGTGCCAGCAGTGACCGGACGGGGGGGAACACCATATATTTT	CASSDRTGGNTIYF
few	TRBD2	TRBV7-2	TRBJ2-1	TGTGCCAGCAGCATCACTAGCGGGAGCTATGGGAATGAGCAGTTCTTC	CASSITSGSYGNEQFF
few	TRBD1	TRBV7-8	TRBJ1-6	TGTGCCAGCAGCCCCCGGACAGGACTCTATAATTCACCCCTCCACTTT	CASSPRTGLYNSPLHF
many	.	TRBV24-1	TRBJ2-1	TGTGCCACCAGTGAGGGGGGCAAGGGGTTCTACAATGAGCAGTTCTTC	CATSEGGKGFYNEQFF
.	.	TRBV20-1	TRBJ2-1	TGCAGTGTCCGGCCAGGGCTCAATGAGCAGTTCTTC	CSVRPGLNEQFF
many	TRBD2	TRBV4-2	TRBJ2-3	TGTGCCAGCAGCCAAGATGTTGCGGGGGGACACACAGATACGCAGTATTTT	CASSQDVAGGHTDTQYF
.	.	TRBV10-3	TRBJ1-2	TGTGCCATCGAGGGGGGTAAAGACTATGGCTACACCTTC	CAIEGGKDYGYTF
many	.	TRBV12-3/TRBV12-4	TRBJ2-5	TGTGCCAGCAGTTCCGGGACAGCGGGGTTCCAAGAGACCCAGTACTTC	CASSSGTAGFQETQYF
.	.	TRBV10-3	TRBJ2-3	TGTGCCATCAGTGAGTCTGACCCAATGTCAGATACGCAGTATTTT	CAISESDPMSDTQYF
few	.	TRBV28	TRBJ2-7	TGTGCCAGCAGTTCGAGAGCCAGTCCCTACGAGCAGTACTTC	CASSSRASPYEQYF